This TCR beta chain emerged from a study of blood T cell repertoires in COVID-19. As for the study in general: From T cells, B-cell-depleted T cells, or PBMCs came the material, which was cDNA or gDNA.

Sequenced by immunoSEQ multiplex PCR; TCRdb stores in-frame clones only, minus some. The data contain fewer than 200,000 clones, over 75% of them singletons. This clone has only a few counts. The sequence came from a woman in her 70s with acute or convalescent COVID-19. The specimen sequenced was peripheral blood.

The CDR3 sequence is CASSGRTGGTDTQYF. CDR3 nucleotides: TGTGCCAGCAGCGGAAGGACAGGCGGCACAGATACGCAGTATTTT. The V gene is TRBV7-6, the J gene TRBJ2-3, with 7 bases lining up with TRBD1. This CDR3 comprises 15 residues. With 5 bases clipped from V and 1 base from J, the junction kept 6 bases outside the gene matches. Germline CDR1 and CDR2: SGHVS and FNYEAQ.